This T cell receptor (beta chain) was obtained from a study of cytomegalovirus exposure and HLA in healthy donors. The CDR3 loop spans 15 amino acids. V gave up 1 base and J gave up 4 bases; unmatched junction bases: 4. Per the germline V gene, CDR1 is SGHAT and CDR2 is FQNNGV. The repertoire was sequenced with immunoSEQ multiplex PCR; TCRdb's copy has only in-frame clones and lacks some. The sample contains under 200,000 clones, 75% to 95% of which appear only once. This chain uses TRBV11-2 with TRBJ2-1, with TRBD2 identical over 7 bases. Material for sequencing was PBMCs. The clonotype was recovered from a woman between 18 and 30 years old in good health and CMV-seropositive. The CDR3 protein is CASSLVSGTYNEQFF. Written as DNA, the CDR3 is TGTGCCAGCAGCTTAGTGAGCGGGACTTACAATGAGCAGTTCTTC.